The entry that follows covers one TCR beta chain sequence. Its target is not known. Germline CDR1 reads SGHNT; CDR2 reads YYREEE (reference sequence). This CDR3 spans 14 amino acids. With 5 bases removed from V and 8 bases from J, the gap between germline ends came to 17 bases. Assay: immunoSEQ multiplex PCR; the TCRdb copy retains only in-frame clones and omits some. The sample consists of 50,000 to 70,000 clones, 80% to 95% of them appearing once. This sample was taken from a study of OX40 agonist ivuxolimab in advanced cancers. Study-wide context: People in dose escalation had one of these cancers: hepatocellular carcinoma, melanoma, renal cell or head and neck cancer. Previous treatment with anti-PD-1, anti-PD-L1 or anti-CTLA-4 therapy was allowed; 40% had received some. Whole-study results and caveats: It was also the case that some nonresponders had low normalized T-cell clonal expansion. At doses 0.1 to 3.0 mg/kg, CD4+ and CD8+ clones expanded.

The rearrangement links TRBV5-4 to TRBJ2-4; weak D call: TRBD1 (6 bases). This receptor was taken from an adult with an advanced solid tumor such as melanoma, head and neck, liver or kidney cancer. The sample here was CD4+ or CD8+ T cells sorted from blood, taken in a trial of the OX40 agonist ivuxolimab. The CDR3 loop reads CASRLEQGGDIQYF. The CDR3, as DNA: TGTGCCAGCAGGCTGGAACAGGGTGGGGACATTCAGTACTTC. The whole variable domain, remainder taken from reference TRBV5-4 and TRBJ2-4, is ETGVTQSPTHLIKTRGQQVTLRCSSQSGHNTVSWYQQALGQGPQFIFQYYREEENGRGNFPPRFSGLQFPNYSSELNVNALELDDSALYLCASRLEQGGDIQYFGAGTRLSVL.